Following are 25 T cell receptor beta chains from one sample sequenced in a study of long-term antiretroviral therapy in people with HIV. Survey level was the resolution at which the v3.0 immunoSEQ assay ran. Sequencing used immunoSEQ multiplex PCR; TCRdb keeps in-frame clones, though not all of them. This sample has over 30,000 clones, with 60% to 85% found just once. Material: unsorted PBMCs, obtained 2 years after starting antiretroviral therapy. The origin of the receptors is a woman aged 45-60 years with HIV.

The gene calls are TRBV18 and TRBJ1-1; unclear D gene. The CDR3 is 11 amino acids. V was shortened by 4 bases and J by 10 bases, with 10 bases between the two germline ends. Germline V gene lookup returns CDR1 KGHSH and CDR2 LQKENI. CDR3 in DNA: TGTGCCAGCTCACTTGAAATGGGAGCTTTCTTT. This codes for CASSLEMGAFF.

This chain connects TRBV11-2 to TRBJ1-1; D gene ambiguous. Trimming removed 5 bases from V and 2 bases from J, with 9 bases in between. The CDR3 loop spans 13 amino acids. CDR1 and CDR2 from the germline V gene are SGHAT and FQNNGV. The CDR3 protein is CASSLRENTEAFF. CDR3 coding DNA: TGTGCCAGCAGCCTCCGGGAAAACACTGAAGCTTTCTTT.

This chain uses TRBV9 with TRBJ1-4; TRBD1 matches 7 bases. Germline assignment: CDR1 SGDLS and CDR2 YYNGEE. V lost 0 bases to trimming and J lost 6 bases; unmatched junction nucleotides: 5. The CDR3 sequence is 15 residues long. CDR3 protein: CASSVGGTVYEKLFF. CDR3 nucleotide sequence: TGTGCCAGCAGCGTAGGTGGGACAGTGTATGAAAAACTGTTTTTT.

The chain couples TRBV6-5 to TRBJ1-5; D is unresolved. CDR3 length: 13 amino acids. CDR1 is MNHEY, CDR2 SVGAGI, per germline. V lost 4 bases, J lost 3 bases, and 7 bases lay in between. This CDR3 reads CASSFTSNQPQHF. CDR3 DNA: TGTGCCAGCAGTTTCACGTCCAATCAGCCCCAGCATTTT.

This chain connects TRBV7-3 to TRBJ2-5; a possible D gene is TRBD1 (6 bases). The CDR3 totals 16 residues. The V end was cut by 5 bases, the J end by 5 bases, with 21 bases between. Germline assignment: CDR1 SGHTA and CDR2 FQGTGA. Written as DNA, the CDR3 is TGTGCCAGCAGCCCCCTGGGGATGGGGGCCCGCGAGACCCAGTACTTC. Protein sequence: CASSPLGMGARETQYF.

The CDR3 reads CASSAGTATPHNEQFF. The CDR3 DNA sequence: TGTGCCAGCAGCGCCGGGACAGCAACCCCCCACAATGAGCAGTTCTTC. The chain combines TRBV5-4 with TRBJ2-1; 7 positions agree with TRBD1. Looked up from germline, CDR1 is SGHNT and CDR2 is YYREEE (reference sequence). V lost 4 bases and J lost 5; bases outside the gene matches: 12. This CDR3 is built from 16 residues.

The CDR3 coding sequence is TGCGCCAGCAGCCAACCCAGCTCTGGGGCCAACGTCCTGACTTTC. It is translated as CASSQPSSGANVLTF. The J gene is TRBJ2-6, the V gene TRBV5-1; D remains unclear. The length of the CDR3 is 15 residues. V dropped 4 bases and J dropped 0 bases, with 8 bases sitting between them. Germline lookup yields CDR1 SGHRS and CDR2 YFSETQ.

The table lists this clone with a count of one. The J gene is TRBJ2-2, the V gene TRBV7-2; the match to TRBD2 covers 12 bases. V gave up 4 bases and J gave up 7 bases; unmatched junction bases: 7. This CDR3 region has 16 residues. In germline, CDR1 is SGHTA, CDR2 FQGNSA. The CDR3 bases are TGTGCCAGCAGCTCTAGCGGGGGGGGAGTTATCGGGGAGCTGTTTTTT. Its translation is CASSSSGGGVIGELFF.

The chain carries TRBV11-2 and TRBJ2-7, with D possibly TRBD2 on 5 matching bases. CDR1 is SGHAT, CDR2 FQNNGV, per germline. The V gene lost 7 bases and the J gene lost 1 base, with 11 bases spanning the gap. This CDR3 comprises 13 residues. CDR3 region: CASTPGVSYEQYV. The CDR3 coding sequence is TGTGCCAGCACCCCCGGGGTATCCTACGAGCAGTACGTC.

The rearrangement uses TRBV9 and TRBJ1-1; 7 bases line up with TRBD1. After removal of 0 bases from V and 2 bases from J, the junction contained 1 base not matched to a gene. The CDR3 contains 14 residues. In germline, CDR1 is SGDLS, CDR2 YYNGEE. CDR3 DNA sequence: TGTGCCAGCAGCGTAGGGACAGGTAACACTGAAGCTTTCTTT. This translates into CASSVGTGNTEAFF.

This chain connects TRBV6-1 to TRBJ2-1, with a possible D match to TRBD1 (5 bases). The germline V gene encodes CDR1 MNHNS and CDR2 SASEGT. This CDR3 has 17 residues. V was trimmed by 3 bases and J by 0 bases, leaving 15 bases between them. Here the CDR3 reads CASSDVQGSSSYNEQFF. For the CDR3, the DNA is TGTGCCAGCAGTGATGTCCAGGGATCTAGCTCCTACAATGAGCAGTTCTTC.

V is TRBV5-1 and J is TRBJ2-2; maybe TRBD2 (6 bases). The germline V and J ends were trimmed by 6 bases and 1 base, with 13 bases remaining between them. The CDR3 has 15 residues. CDR1 is SGHRS, CDR2 YFSETQ, per germline. CDR3: CASTLAVMNTGELFF. The CDR3 DNA sequence: TGCGCCAGCACCTTAGCGGTCATGAACACCGGGGAGCTGTTTTTT.

This clone was seen more than once but under ten times. This chain uses TRBV2 with TRBJ1-2, with 8 bases lining up with TRBD1. The V segment lost 4 bases and the J segment 4 bases; nucleotides outside the gene matches: 8. The CDR3 spans 15 residues. Germline V lookup: CDR1 SNHLY, CDR2 FYNNEI. The CDR3 here is CASSARGQETYGYTF. The CDR3 DNA follows: TGTGCCAGCAGTGCCCGGGGACAGGAGACCTATGGCTACACCTTC.

V gene TRBV15 combines with J gene TRBJ2-7, with 7 bases fitting TRBD2. The germline V gene has CDR1 LNHNV and CDR2 YYDKDF (reference sequence). V was clipped by 4 bases and J by 1 base; unmatched bases: 7. The CDR3 spans 15 residues. This CDR3 reads CATSTHGGTSYEQYF. In DNA form, the CDR3 reads TGTGCCACCAGCACCCACGGGGGGACTTCCTACGAGCAGTACTTC.

The CDR3 loop reads CASSLGGARETQYF. DNA of the CDR3: TGTGCCAGCAGCCTAGGGGGGGCGCGGGAGACCCAGTACTTC. The chain links TRBV5-6 to TRBJ2-5; possible D gene TRBD2, 7 bases. The V gene lost 4 bases and the J gene lost 5 bases, with 15 bases spanning the gap. This CDR3 comprises 14 residues. Germline values: CDR1 SGHDT, CDR2 YYEEEE.

The J gene is TRBJ2-3, the V gene TRBV7-9; D not resolved. With 7 bases removed from V and 2 bases from J, the gap between germline ends came to 4 bases. CDR3 length: 11 residues. Germline V gene sequence: CDR1 SEHNR, CDR2 FQNEAQ (reference sequence). CDR3 DNA sequence: TGTGCCAGCACCCCCACAGATACGCAGTATTTT. Protein sequence: CASTPTDTQYF. Looking up the rest from reference TRBV7-9 and TRBJ2-3 gives the full variable domain: DTGVSQNPRHKITKRGQNVTFRCDPISEHNRLYWYRQTLGQGPEFLTYFQNEAQLEKSRLLSDRFSAERPKGSFSTLEIQRTEQGDSAMYLCASTPTDTQYFGPGTRLTVL.

The V call is TRBV30, the J call TRBJ2-1; no clear D gene. This CDR3 region has 12 residues. V was shortened by 2 bases and J by 6 bases, with 8 bases between the two germline ends. Germline V lookup: CDR1 GTSNPN, CDR2 SVGIG (reference sequence). This CDR3 is CAWSIGPNEQFF. As DNA, the CDR3 is TGTGCCTGGAGTATAGGACCCAATGAGCAGTTCTTC.

V and J are TRBV6-6 and TRBJ2-5; D is unresolved. Germline assignment: CDR1 MNHNY and CDR2 SVGAGI (reference sequence). Trimming removed 0 bases at V and 1 base at J, with 0 bases between. The CDR3 loop spans 12 amino acids. The CDR3: CASSYSQETQYF. The CDR3 DNA is TGTGCCAGCAGTTACTCCCAAGAGACCCAGTACTTC.

The chain employs TRBV12-5 and TRBJ2-7; TRBD2 matches at 7 bases. CDR1 and CDR2 from the germline V gene are LGHNT and FRNRAP. V gave up 6 bases and J gave up 1 base; unmatched junction bases: 6. The CDR3 runs 14 residues. The CDR3 sequence: CASGPPGGSYEQYF. The CDR3 region has the DNA TGTGCTAGTGGCCCTCCGGGGGGATCCTACGAGCAGTACTTC.

This chain links TRBV19 with TRBJ1-2, with 10 bases that match TRBD1. V was pared by 3 bases and J by 8 bases, with 3 bases of the junction left unmatched. Germline CDR1 LNHDA, CDR2 SQIVND (reference sequence). CDR3 length equals 13 residues. CDR3 nucleotide sequence: TGTGCCAGTAGTATCGACAGGGGGCGAGGCTACACCTTC. This encodes CASSIDRGRGYTF.

This sequence joins TRBV10-2 and TRBJ2-2; the match to TRBD2 covers 8 bases. The CDR3 runs to 13 residues. Germline V lookup: CDR1 WSHSY, CDR2 SAAADI. V dropped 11 bases and J dropped 7; count of bases not matched to a gene: 9. The CDR3 here is CASDGGVNGELFF. CDR3 coding DNA: TGCGCCTCGGACGGGGGGGTGAACGGGGAGCTGTTTTTT.

In this sample, this clone turned up a few times. The chain joins TRBV27 to TRBJ1-5; TRBD1 might be the D (6 bases). This CDR3 is 15 amino acids long. V was trimmed by 3 bases and J by 5 bases, leaving 14 bases between them. Germline V lookup: CDR1 MNHEY, CDR2 SMNVEV (reference sequence). CDR3 nucleotide sequence: TGTGCCAGCAGTTTTGGTAGGACAGACCATCAGCCCCAGCATTTT. Translation: CASSFGRTDHQPQHF.

The chain combines TRBV5-1 with TRBJ2-5; possible D gene TRBD1, 5 bases. Germline V gene data show CDR1 as SGHRS and CDR2 as YFSETQ. The CDR3 spans 15 residues. Between the trimmed V and J ends, which lost 4 bases and 4 bases, there was a span of 17 bases. CDR3 in DNA: TGCGCCAGCAGCGTTGGTACCGCAAGGGGAGAGACCCAGTACTTC. Its translation: CASSVGTARGETQYF.

The chain carries TRBV18 and TRBJ1-5; no firm D call. Germline V gene lookup returns CDR1 KGHSH and CDR2 LQKENI. Deletions cut 3 bases from V and 1 base from J, with 7 bases between. This CDR3 has 14 amino acids. This CDR3 reads CASSPGGSNQPQHF. The CDR3 DNA sequence: TGTGCCAGCTCACCCGGAGGCAGCAATCAGCCCCAGCATTTT.

V gene TRBV11-2 combines with J gene TRBJ2-3; TRBD1 matches at 10 bases. The CDR3 contains 16 residues. The junction had 3 bases not matched to a gene; V was cut back by 1 base and J by 2 bases. In germline, CDR1 is SGHAT, CDR2 FQNNGV. In DNA form, the CDR3 reads TGTGCCAGCAGCTTAGGAGGGACAGGGGACACAGATACGCAGTATTTT. It specifies CASSLGGTGDTDTQYF.